The rows below give T cell receptor beta chains drawn from one sample of a study of CD8 T cells in ankylosing spondylitis. TCRdb re-called the 5' RACE reads through MiXCR, storing one row per CDR3 protein. The sample lists about 330,000 distinct CDR3 sequences; roughly 8% were seen once. Sequencing was done on a sample of blood, either unsorted or a sorted T cell fraction (not recorded which). The origin of the receptors is a male donor with ankylosing spondylitis. The CDR3 runs from the conserved cysteine through the conserved F or W. The order of the fields is V gene, D gene, clone size, J gene, CDR3 protein, CDR3 DNA. The D gene is left open where the match is weak. A clone size is listed for some rows: how often the clone was seen (once, few, many), or a class if it is expanded.

TRBV20-1	TRBD1	-	TRBJ2-5	CSARESGTGGETQYF	TGCAGTGCTAGAGAGTCCGGGACAGGGGGAGAGACCCAGTACTTC
TRBV14	-	many	TRBJ2-7	CASVRSGSYEQYF	TGTGCCAGCGTTCGTAGCGGTTCCTACGAGCAGTACTTC
TRBV29-1	TRBD1	many	TRBJ2-5	CSVGITGAQETQYF	TGCAGCGTTGGTATCACAGGGGCTCAAGAGACCCAGTACTTC
TRBV28	-	-	TRBJ1-5	CASSSRGRNQPQHF	TGTGCCAGCAGTTCGAGGGGACGCAATCAGCCCCAGCATTTT
TRBV29-1	-	many	TRBJ1-4	CSVGVRGEKLFF	TGCAGCGTTGGGGTCCGGGGTGAAAAACTGTTTTTT
TRBV19	TRBD1	few	TRBJ2-5	CASSFRDRAGETQYF	TGTGCCAGTAGTTTCCGGGACAGGGCAGGAGAGACCCAGTACTTC
TRBV27	TRBD1	few	TRBJ2-7	CASRATGTGVSYEQYF	TGTGCCAGTCGAGCGACCGGGACAGGGGTCTCCTACGAGCAGTACTTC
TRBV5-1	TRBD2	-	TRBJ2-1	CASSLPLLGPGTRDYNEQFF	TGCGCCAGCAGCTTGCCGCTCCTCGGACCCGGGACTAGGGATTACAATGAGCAGTTCTTC
TRBV5-4	-	few	TRBJ2-1	CASSYGVHNEQFF	TGTGCCAGCAGCTATGGGGTCCACAATGAGCAGTTCTTC
TRBV29-1	TRBD2	few	TRBJ2-1	CSVPSGGARGGYNEQFF	TGCAGCGTTCCAAGCGGGGGGGCCCGCGGGGGTTACAATGAGCAGTTCTTC
TRBV12-3/TRBV12-4	TRBD2	-	TRBJ2-1	CASTPGWAGAYNEQFF	TGTGCCAGCACCCCCGGCTGGGCGGGAGCCTACAATGAGCAGTTCTTC
TRBV28	-	many	TRBJ2-5	CASSFRGSWETQYF	TGTGCCAGCAGTTTTCGGGGTAGCTGGGAGACCCAGTACTTC
TRBV4-1	TRBD1	few	TRBJ1-2	CASSQETGANYGYTF	TGCGCCAGCAGCCAAGAAACAGGGGCTAACTATGGCTACACCTTC
TRBV25-1	TRBD1	few	TRBJ1-1	CASTRTGAQSEAFF	TGTGCCAGCACTAGGACAGGTGCTCAGTCTGAAGCTTTCTTT
TRBV4-1	TRBD1	few	TRBJ1-3	CASSRTGTGSHSGNTIYF	TGCGCCAGCAGCCGGACCGGGACAGGGAGCCACTCTGGAAACACCATATATTTT
TRBV5-1	-	-	TRBJ2-7	CASSPRELKGSYEQYF	TGCGCCAGCAGCCCCAGAGAACTCAAAGGCTCCTACGAGCAGTACTTC
TRBV29-1	-	many	TRBJ2-6	CSVGESGANVLTF	TGCAGCGTTGGGGAATCTGGGGCCAACGTCCTGACTTTC
TRBV20-1	-	many	TRBJ1-5	CSAREPTGTNQPQHF	TGCAGTGCTAGAGAACCCACAGGGACCAATCAGCCCCAGCATTTT
TRBV29-1	-	few	TRBJ2-1	CSVDLRAGSYNEQFF	TGCAGCGTTGATCTTAGGGCAGGGTCCTACAATGAGCAGTTCTTC
TRBV4-1	TRBD2	-	TRBJ2-5	CASSQALRSGIQETQYF	TGCGCCAGCAGCCAAGCCCTCCGTAGCGGGATACAAGAGACCCAGTACTTC
TRBV20-1	-	-	TRBJ2-7	CSAPGPVTYEQYF	TGCAGTGCCCCCGGGCCCGTTACCTACGAGCAGTACTTC
TRBV28	-	many	TRBJ2-3	CASRDSTDTQYF	TGTGCCAGCAGGGATAGCACAGATACGCAGTATTTT
TRBV20-1	-	few	TRBJ1-1	CSAITGSSTEAFF	TGCAGTGCTATTACAGGGAGCAGCACTGAAGCTTTCTTT
TRBV29-1	-	-	TRBJ2-7	CSVVPNPYEQYF	TGCAGCGTTGTTCCTAACCCCTACGAGCAGTACTTC
TRBV3-1	-	few	TRBJ2-1	CASSYEYEQFF	TGTGCCAGCAGCTACGAATATGAGCAGTTCTTC
TRBV9	TRBD2	many	TRBJ2-1	CASSVEGTRNNEQFF	TGTGCCAGCAGCGTAGAGGGGACTAGGAATAATGAGCAGTTCTTC
TRBV25-1	-	many	TRBJ1-5	CASSDETGNQPQHF	TGTGCCAGCAGTGACGAGACAGGAAATCAGCCCCAGCATTTT
TRBV6-6	-	-	TRBJ2-7	CAVGRPFSYEQYF	TGTGCCGTCGGGCGCCCCTTCTCCTACGAGCAGTACTTC
TRBV28	-	-	TRBJ1-1	CASERDTEAFF	TGTGCCAGCGAAAGGGACACTGAAGCTTTCTTT
TRBV5-1	-	few	TRBJ2-7	CASSLGAGLSREQYF	TGCGCCAGCAGCTTGGGTGCGGGACTTTCGAGGGAGCAGTACTTC
TRBV6-5	-	many	TRBJ2-2	CASSYSISSVGELFF	TGTGCCAGCAGTTACTCGATTTCGTCTGTCGGGGAGCTGTTTTTT
TRBV20-1	-	many	TRBJ2-5	CSEMTVEETQYF	TGCAGTGAGATGACAGTAGAAGAGACCCAGTACTTC
TRBV5-6	-	few	TRBJ2-2	CASSLGPQDTGELFF	TGTGCCAGCAGCTTGGGGCCCCAGGACACCGGGGAGCTGTTTTTT
TRBV9	TRBD1	-	TRBJ2-2	CASSTPSGGIRVGELFF	TGTGCCAGCAGCACGCCTTCAGGGGGCATCCGGGTCGGGGAGCTGTTTTTT
TRBV20-1	-	-	TRBJ2-7	CSASATLQGSHEQYF	TGCAGTGCTTCGGCAACGCTACAGGGTTCCCACGAGCAGTACTTC
TRBV6-1	-	-	TRBJ2-2	CASSRSTNTGELFF	TGTGCCAGCAGTCGTTCAACGAACACCGGGGAGCTGTTTTTT
TRBV20-1	TRBD2	few	TRBJ2-7	CSARTGLAGAPSYEQYF	TGCAGTGCTAGGACAGGACTAGCGGGAGCCCCCTCCTACGAGCAGTACTTC
TRBV29-1	-	many	TRBJ2-1	CSVDHGNDEQFF	TGCAGCGTTGACCACGGGAACGATGAGCAGTTCTTC
TRBV24-1	TRBD1	few	TRBJ2-1	CATSGPTGVGSYNEQFF	TGTGCCACCAGCGGCCCGACAGGGGTTGGCTCCTACAATGAGCAGTTCTTC
TRBV12-3/TRBV12-4	-	-	TRBJ2-1	CASSHPGLNEQFF	TGTGCCAGCAGCCACCCCGGACTTAATGAGCAGTTCTTC
TRBV7-8	TRBD2	-	TRBJ2-3	CATTTSGGFTDTQYF	TGTGCCACTACAACTAGCGGGGGGTTCACAGATACGCAGTATTTT
TRBV3-1	-	few	TRBJ2-5	CASSQDMGAGQETQYF	TGTGCCAGCAGCCAAGATATGGGAGCGGGCCAAGAGACCCAGTACTTC
TRBV28	TRBD2	-	TRBJ2-7	CASSLGTSGWAGSYEQYF	TGTGCCAGCAGCCTCGGGACTAGCGGGTGGGCCGGGTCCTACGAGCAGTACTTC
TRBV6-5	TRBD2	-	TRBJ2-7	CASSLSGGSSYEQYF	TGTGCCAGCAGTCTATCGGGGGGAAGCTCCTACGAGCAGTACTTC
TRBV28	TRBD1	-	TRBJ1-4	CASRTGGATNEKLFF	TGTGCCAGCAGAACAGGGGGCGCAACTAATGAAAAACTGTTTTTT
TRBV27	-	-	TRBJ1-5	CASSPLSSNQPQHF	TGTGCCAGCAGTCCCTTAAGTAGCAATCAGCCCCAGCATTTT
TRBV5-1	-	many	TRBJ1-1	CASSLVLSTLGNTEAFF	TGCGCCAGCAGCTTGGTTCTGTCGACTCTGGGGAACACTGAAGCTTTCTTT
TRBV10-3	-	few	TRBJ2-1	CAISESAEYNEQFF	TGTGCCATCAGTGAGTCGGCAGAGTACAATGAGCAGTTCTTC
TRBV4-2	TRBD1	many	TRBJ2-7	CASSPGQGKDEQYF	TGTGCCAGCAGCCCGGGACAGGGGAAGGATGAGCAGTACTTC
TRBV6-2/TRBV6-3	-	many	TRBJ1-5	CASSYRQGTQPQHF	TGTGCCAGCAGTTACCGGCAGGGTACTCAGCCCCAGCATTTT
TRBV7-2	-	-	TRBJ2-3	CASRLPADTQYF	TGTGCCAGCAGACTACCGGCGGATACGCAGTATTTT
TRBV5-1	TRBD2	many	TRBJ2-7	CASSLELAGGEQYF	TGCGCCAGCAGCTTGGAACTCGCGGGAGGCGAGCAGTACTTC
TRBV12-3/TRBV12-4	-	few	TRBJ2-2	CASSGSGGPNTGELFF	TGTGCCAGCAGTGGCTCTGGGGGTCCGAACACCGGGGAGCTGTTTTTT
TRBV5-1	TRBD2	-	TRBJ2-1	CASSSRTSPNEQFF	TGCGCCAGCAGCTCCAGGACTAGTCCCAATGAGCAGTTCTTC
TRBV27	TRBD2	-	TRBJ2-2	CASSLYRLAGVSNTGELFF	TGTGCCAGCAGTTTATATCGTCTAGCGGGAGTGTCGAACACCGGGGAGCTGTTTTTT
TRBV5-5	-	-	TRBJ2-3	CASSFAAATDTQYF	TGTGCCAGCAGCTTCGCAGCGGCAACAGATACGCAGTATTTT
TRBV28	-	few	TRBJ2-4	CASSLRSGAKNIQYF	TGTGCCAGCAGTTTACGGAGCGGAGCCAAAAACATTCAGTACTTC
TRBV4-2	TRBD2	-	TRBJ2-3	CASSQDKAGADTQYF	TGTGCCAGCAGCCAAGATAAAGCGGGAGCAGATACGCAGTATTTT